This TCR beta chain was obtained from a study of cytomegalovirus exposure and HLA in healthy donors. Study context: For the approximately 390 genotyped donors, 65% to 90% fell within the Caucasian-associated ancestry cluster.

The V gene's germline CDR1 is LNHDA and CDR2 SQIVND (reference sequence). This CDR3 region has 13 residues. V shed 7 bases and J shed 8 bases, with 15 bases lying between them. Remarks on this clone: The target antigen is unknown.

The primer mix had 60 Vbeta and 13 Jbeta primers. In the source study's methods: Unique TCR beta chains totaled 65 million to 95 million in a later count, with 8.5 million to 12 million of them shared. The table came from immunoSEQ multiplex PCR; TCRdb's copy has only in-frame clones and leaves some out. For V, J and clone size, that table is used; D and trimming come from the DNA. The sample shows approximately 120,000 clones, approximately 80% of them seen only once. Findings and caveats of the study: By a later analysis, the bulk of CMV-associated TCR beta chains appeared HLA-restricted. One later analysis reportedly identified an Asian-associated ancestry cluster that showed fewer N-insertions than the approximately 700-donor mean.

The clonotype comes from a man in his fifties in good health and CMV-seronegative. The chain employs TRBV19 and TRBJ2-1, with D possibly being TRBD1 (5 bases). Material: PBMCs. CDR3 nucleotides: TGTGCCAGTAAGGGGCCATCCCGGCATGAGCAGTTCTTC. This sequence encodes CASKGPSRHEQFF.